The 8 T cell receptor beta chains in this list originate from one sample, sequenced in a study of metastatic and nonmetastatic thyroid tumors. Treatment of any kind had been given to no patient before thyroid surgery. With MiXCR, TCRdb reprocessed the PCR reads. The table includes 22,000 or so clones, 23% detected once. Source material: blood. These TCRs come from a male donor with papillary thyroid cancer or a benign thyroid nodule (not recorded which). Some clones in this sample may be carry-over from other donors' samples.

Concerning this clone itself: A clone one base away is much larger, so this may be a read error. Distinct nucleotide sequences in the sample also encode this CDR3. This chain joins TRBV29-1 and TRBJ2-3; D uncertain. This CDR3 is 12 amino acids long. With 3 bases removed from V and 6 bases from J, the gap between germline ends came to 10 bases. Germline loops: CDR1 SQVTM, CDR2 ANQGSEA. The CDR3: CSVDSGADTQYF. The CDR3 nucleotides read TGCAGCGTTGATTCAGGTGCGGATACGCAGTATTTT.

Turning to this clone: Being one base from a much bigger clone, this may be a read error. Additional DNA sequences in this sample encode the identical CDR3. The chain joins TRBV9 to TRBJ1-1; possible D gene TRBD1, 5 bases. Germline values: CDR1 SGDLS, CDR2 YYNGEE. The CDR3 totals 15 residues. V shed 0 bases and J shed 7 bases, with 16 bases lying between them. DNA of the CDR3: TGTGCCAGCAGCGTAGAATTGCGAGCAGGGAGTGAAGCTTTCTTT. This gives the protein CASSVELRAGSEAFF.

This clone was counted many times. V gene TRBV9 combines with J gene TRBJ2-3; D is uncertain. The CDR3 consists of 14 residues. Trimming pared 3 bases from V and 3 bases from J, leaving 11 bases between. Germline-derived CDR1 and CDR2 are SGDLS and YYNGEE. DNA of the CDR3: TGTGCCAGCAGCGCCCGACGAAATACAGATACGCAGTATTTT. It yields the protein CASSARRNTDTQYF.

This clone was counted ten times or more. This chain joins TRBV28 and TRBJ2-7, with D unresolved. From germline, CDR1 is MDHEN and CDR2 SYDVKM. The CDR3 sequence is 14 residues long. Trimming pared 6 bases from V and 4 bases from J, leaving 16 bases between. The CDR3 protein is CASSPQPEWYEQYF. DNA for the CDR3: TGTGCCAGCAGCCCTCAACCGGAATGGTACGAGCAGTACTTC.

In DNA form, the CDR3 reads TGTGCCAGCAGTGAAAATCCCGAAGGTGGTCAGCCCCAGCATTTT. Translated, it gives CASSENPEGGQPQHF. The gene calls are TRBV6-1 and TRBJ1-5; D remains unclear. The germline V gene has CDR1 MNHNS and CDR2 SASEGT. The germline V and J ends were trimmed by 2 bases and 6 bases, with 14 bases remaining between them. The CDR3 consists of 15 residues.

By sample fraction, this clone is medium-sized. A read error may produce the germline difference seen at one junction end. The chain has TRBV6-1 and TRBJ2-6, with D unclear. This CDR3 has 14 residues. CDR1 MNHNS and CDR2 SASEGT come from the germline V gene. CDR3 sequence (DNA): TGTGCCTGCAGAGCCTTCTCTGGGGCCAACGTCCTGACTTTC. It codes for CACRAFSGANVLTF.

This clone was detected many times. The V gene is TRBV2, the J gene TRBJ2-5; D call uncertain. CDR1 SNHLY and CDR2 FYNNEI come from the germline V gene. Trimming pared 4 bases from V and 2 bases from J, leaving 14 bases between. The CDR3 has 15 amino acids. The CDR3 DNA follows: TGTGCCAGCAGTGCGGATTGGGTCAGACAAGAGACCCAGTACTTC. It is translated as CASSADWVRQETQYF.

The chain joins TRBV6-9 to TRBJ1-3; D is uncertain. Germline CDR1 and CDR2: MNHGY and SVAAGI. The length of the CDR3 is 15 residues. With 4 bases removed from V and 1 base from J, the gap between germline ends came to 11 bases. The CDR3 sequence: CASSFGDGSGNTIYF. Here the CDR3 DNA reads TGTGCCAGCAGTTTCGGAGATGGGTCTGGAAACACCATATATTTT.